The 20 T cell receptor beta chains listed next were all sequenced from one sample in a study of cytomegalovirus exposure and HLA in healthy donors. The PCR made use of 60 Vbeta and 13 Jbeta primers. The repertoire was sequenced with immunoSEQ multiplex PCR; TCRdb's copy has only in-frame clones and lacks some. This table holds approximately 74,000 clones, 60% to 80% found once. Sequencing was done on a sample of PBMCs. These TCRs come from a middle-aged woman in good health and CMV-seronegative.

This clone was counted a few times. The chain uses TRBV7-9 and TRBJ2-1, with 7 bases fitting TRBD1. This CDR3 is built from 17 residues. Germline V gene sequence: CDR1 SEHNR, CDR2 FQNEAQ (reference sequence). The V and J ends lost 1 base and 0 bases, in that order; junction bases with no gene match: 6. The CDR3: CASSLDRGTFSYNEQFF. CDR3 sequence (DNA): TGTGCCAGCAGCTTAGACAGGGGAACTTTCTCCTACAATGAGCAGTTCTTC.

The chain carries TRBV6-5 and TRBJ2-7; 7 bases agree with TRBD2. Germline V gene sequence: CDR1 MNHEY, CDR2 SVGAGI. V lost 5 bases and J lost 2; bases outside the gene matches: 6. This CDR3 comprises 14 residues. DNA of the CDR3: TGTGCCAGCAGTCAGAACGGGAGGACCTACGAGCAGTACTTC. Translating gives CASSQNGRTYEQYF.

This sequence joins TRBV7-2 and TRBJ2-2, with D tentatively TRBD2 (6 bases). The V end lost 2 bases, the J end lost 6 bases, and 16 bases lay between the germline ends. CDR3 length equals 16 residues. Germline values: CDR1 SGHTA, CDR2 FQGNSA. In nucleotides, the CDR3 is TGTGCCAGCAGCTTATTTTCGACTAGTTACTCCGGGGAGCTGTTTTTT. This sequence encodes CASSLFSTSYSGELFF.

The chain recombines TRBV7-3 with TRBJ2-7; 13 bases are shared with TRBD2. V shed 3 bases and J 5 bases; nucleotides not matched to a gene: 1. This CDR3 has 14 amino acids. Germline V lookup: CDR1 SGHTA, CDR2 FQGTGA. The CDR3 region has the DNA TGTGCCAGCAGCTTCGGACTAGCGGGGGACGAGCAGTACTTC. This encodes CASSFGLAGDEQYF.

The gene calls are TRBV5-1 and TRBJ2-5; the match to TRBD1 covers 10 bases. CDR3 length equals 15 residues. Germline CDR1 is SGHRS and CDR2 is YFSETQ. Germline trimming cut 5 bases from V and 5 bases from J; bases unmatched to any gene: 9. The CDR3 reads CASRWGQGRGETQYF. The CDR3, as DNA: TGCGCCAGCAGATGGGGACAGGGGAGAGGGGAGACCCAGTACTTC.

Concerning this clone: In the same sample, other DNA sequences code for this CDR3. The V call is TRBV7-9, the J call TRBJ1-1; 7 bases agree with TRBD1. The CDR3 spans 13 residues. The V gene end was trimmed by 1 base and the J gene end by 5 bases; junction bases not matched to a gene: 1. Germline V gives CDR1 SEHNR, CDR2 FQNEAQ (reference sequence). The CDR3 loop reads CASSLGQGTEAFF. The CDR3 DNA reads TGTGCCAGCAGCTTAGGACAGGGAACTGAAGCTTTCTTT.

The gene calls are TRBV28 and TRBJ2-1; 11 nucleotides agree with TRBD2. The V segment lost 5 bases and the J segment 5 bases; nucleotides outside the gene matches: 8. CDR3 length: 16 amino acids. Per the germline V gene, CDR1 is MDHEN and CDR2 is SYDVKM. The CDR3 loop reads CASSTPSGRPDNEQFF. Here the CDR3 DNA reads TGTGCCAGCAGTACACCTAGCGGGAGGCCGGACAATGAGCAGTTCTTC.

The V gene is TRBV7-9, the J gene TRBJ2-1; D is possibly TRBD2 (6 bases). This CDR3 comprises 15 residues. CDR1 SEHNR and CDR2 FQNEAQ come from the germline V gene (reference sequence). Trimming cost V 4 bases and J 6 bases, with 16 bases left between them. CDR3 sequence reads: CASSSWDSRGNEQFF. In DNA form, the CDR3 reads TGTGCCAGCAGCTCGTGGGACTCCCGGGGCAATGAGCAGTTCTTC.

In the case of this clone: Other DNA variants within this sample encode the same CDR3. This sequence joins TRBV19 and TRBJ2-7; 7 bases are shared with TRBD1. The CDR3 is made up of 14 amino acids. The germline CDR1 and CDR2 sequences are LNHDA and SQIVND (reference sequence). V was clipped by 3 bases and J by 3 bases; unmatched bases: 5. CDR3 DNA: TGTGCCAGTAGTATTTTGGACAGGAGCTACGAGCAGTACTTC. Its protein product is CASSILDRSYEQYF.

The chain combines TRBV11-2 with TRBJ2-7, with 9 nucleotides matching TRBD1. Germline trimming cut 5 bases from V and 5 bases from J; bases unmatched to any gene: 10. The length of the CDR3 is 15 residues. Germline CDR1 and CDR2: SGHAT and FQNNGV. Here the CDR3 DNA reads TGTGCCAGCAGCATCACCGGGACAGGGTTCGACGAGCAGTACTTC. Protein: CASSITGTGFDEQYF. Full variable domain (missing parts from reference TRBV11-2 and TRBJ2-7): EAGVAQSPRYKIIEKRQSVAFWCNPISGHATLYWYQQILGQGPKLLIQFQNNGVVDDSQLPKDRFSAERLKGVDSTLKIQPAKLEDSAVYLCASSITGTGFDEQYFGPGTRLTVT.

This clone was counted a single time. The genes are TRBV6-5 and TRBJ1-6; 9 bases agree with TRBD1. Per germline, CDR1 MNHEY and CDR2 SVGAGI. The ends lost 6 bases at V and 8 bases at J; junction bases unmatched: 5. This CDR3 is built from 14 residues. CDR3 amino acids: CASSTGTGHSPLHF. CDR3 DNA sequence: TGTGCCAGCAGCACCGGGACAGGGCATTCACCCCTCCACTTT.

J is TRBJ2-1 and V is TRBV6-1, with D perhaps matching TRBD2 (6 bases). Trimming pared 2 bases from V and 0 bases from J, leaving 17 bases between. CDR1 is MNHNS and CDR2 is SASEGT in the germline V gene. The CDR3 contains 18 residues. The CDR3 DNA follows: TGTGCCAGCAGTGAAATCGGCGCCGGGAGAGGCTCCTACAATGAGCAGTTCTTC. Its translation: CASSEIGAGRGSYNEQFF.

V gene TRBV6-1 combines with J gene TRBJ2-5; TRBD2 aligns across 9 bases. The CDR3 has 14 amino acids. Germline CDR1 and CDR2: MNHNS and SASEGT. V shed 4 bases and J 5 bases; nucleotides not matched to a gene: 5. The CDR3 sequence is CASSVREGRETQYF. The CDR3 DNA reads as TGTGCCAGCAGTGTGCGGGAGGGCCGTGAGACCCAGTACTTC.

CDR3: CASSWQGNEKLFF. DNA for the CDR3: TGTGCCAGCAGTTGGCAGGGTAATGAAAAACTGTTTTTT. The chain uses TRBV2 and TRBJ1-4; a possible D gene is TRBD1 (5 bases). The germline CDR1 and CDR2 sequences are SNHLY and FYNNEI. The V and J ends lost 5 bases and 4 bases respectively, with 8 bases between them. The CDR3 covers 13 residues.

This clone was counted a few times. This chain connects TRBV28 to TRBJ1-2; 9 nucleotides align to TRBD1. The germline V gene has CDR1 MDHEN and CDR2 SYDVKM. This CDR3 is 16 amino acids long. Germline trimming cut 5 bases from V and 0 bases from J; bases unmatched to any gene: 7. This chain's CDR3 is CASSLNRGPANYGYTF. Here the CDR3 DNA reads TGTGCCAGCAGTCTCAACAGGGGGCCGGCTAACTATGGCTACACCTTC.

V and J are TRBV12-5 and TRBJ2-5; TRBD2 agrees at 8 bases. CDR3 length equals 15 residues. From germline, CDR1 is LGHNT and CDR2 FRNRAP. V was pared by 1 base and J by 3 bases, with 4 bases of the junction left unmatched. In nucleotides, the CDR3 is TGTGCTAGTGGTTTGGGTACTAGCGGAAAAGAGACCCAGTACTTC. Protein product: CASGLGTSGKETQYF.

As DNA, the CDR3 is TGTGCCAGCAGCGTAGCGGACAAGAGCTCCTACAATGAGCAGTTCTTC. Its protein product is CASSVADKSSYNEQFF. The rearrangement links TRBV9 to TRBJ2-1, with D possibly being TRBD1 (5 bases). Germline CDR1 is SGDLS and CDR2 is YYNGEE. The V end lost 0 bases, the J end lost 0 bases, and 10 bases lay between the germline ends. This CDR3 comprises 16 residues.

Points on this clone: One end of the junction does not line up with germline, which may come from a read error. This sequence joins TRBV19 and TRBJ2-3; 10 bases fit TRBD1. Germline CDR1 and CDR2: LNHDA and SQIVND (reference sequence). There are 15 residues in the CDR3. The CDR3 DNA is TGTGCCAGTAGTGTCTCGACAGGGGGCACGGATACGCAGTATTTT. Amino acids: CASSVSTGGTDTQYF. The whole variable domain, filled in from reference TRBV19 and TRBJ2-3, reads DGGITQSPKYLFRKEGQNVTLSCEQNLNHDAMYWYRQDPGQGLRLIYYSQIVNDFQKGDIAEGYSVSREKKESFPLTVTSAQKNPTAFYLCASSVSTGGTDTQYFGPGTRLTVL.

The CDR3: CASSPDSGTANTEAFF. The CDR3 bases are TGTGCCAGCAGCCCTGATAGTGGGACAGCGAACACTGAAGCTTTCTTT. V usage is TRBV5-6 and J usage is TRBJ1-1; 7 bases agree with TRBD1. Trimming removed 4 bases from V and 1 base from J; junction bases left unmatched: 10. The CDR3 runs 16 residues. Germline assignment: CDR1 SGHDT and CDR2 YYEEEE. The full variable domain, with the rest looked up from reference TRBV5-6 and TRBJ1-1, is DAGVTQSPTHLIKTRGQQVTLRCSPKSGHDTVSWYQQALGQGPQFIFQYYEEEERQRGNFPDRFSGHQFPNYSSELNVNALLLGDSALYLCASSPDSGTANTEAFFGQGTRLTVV.

The CDR3: CACPSGGTPWEGYTF. The CDR3 bases are TGTGCCTGCCCCTCCGGGGGGACGCCTTGGGAGGGCTACACCTTC. The chain uses TRBV30 and TRBJ1-2, with D possibly TRBD1 on 5 matching bases. Germline V lookup: CDR1 GTSNPN, CDR2 SVGIG (reference sequence). The CDR3 covers 15 residues. Between the trimmed V and J ends, which lost 6 bases and 8 bases, there was a span of 25 bases.